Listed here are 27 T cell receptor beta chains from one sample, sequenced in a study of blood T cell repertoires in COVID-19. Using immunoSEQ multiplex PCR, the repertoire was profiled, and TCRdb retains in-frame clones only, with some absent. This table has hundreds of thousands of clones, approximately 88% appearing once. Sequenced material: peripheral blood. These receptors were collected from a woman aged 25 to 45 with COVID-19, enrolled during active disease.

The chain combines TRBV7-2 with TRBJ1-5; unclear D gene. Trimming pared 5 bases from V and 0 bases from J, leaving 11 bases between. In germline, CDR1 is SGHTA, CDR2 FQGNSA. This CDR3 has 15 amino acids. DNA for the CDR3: TGTGCCAGCAGCAAGAGCTCCGGTAGCAATCAGCCCCAGCATTTT. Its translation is CASSKSSGSNQPQHF.

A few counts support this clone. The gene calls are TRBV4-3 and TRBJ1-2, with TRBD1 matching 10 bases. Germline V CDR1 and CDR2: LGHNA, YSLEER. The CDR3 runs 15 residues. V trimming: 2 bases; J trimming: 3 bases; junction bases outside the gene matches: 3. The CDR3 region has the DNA TGCGCCAGCAGCCAACGGGACAGGGGAGACTATGGCTACACCTTC. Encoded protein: CASSQRDRGDYGYTF.

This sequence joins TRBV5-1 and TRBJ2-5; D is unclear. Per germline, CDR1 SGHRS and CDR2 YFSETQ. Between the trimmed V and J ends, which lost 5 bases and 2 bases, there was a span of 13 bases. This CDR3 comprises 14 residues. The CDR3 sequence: CASRFGPPQETQYF. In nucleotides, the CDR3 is TGCGCCAGCAGATTTGGGCCCCCTCAAGAGACCCAGTACTTC.

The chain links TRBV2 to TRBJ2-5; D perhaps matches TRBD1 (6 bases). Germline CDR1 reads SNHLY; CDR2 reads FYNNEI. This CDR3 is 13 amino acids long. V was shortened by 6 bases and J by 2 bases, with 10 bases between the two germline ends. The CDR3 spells CASSGQQQETQYF. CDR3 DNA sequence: TGTGCCAGCAGCGGACAGCAGCAAGAGACCCAGTACTTC. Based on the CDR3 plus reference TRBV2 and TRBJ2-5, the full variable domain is EPEVTQTPSHQVTQMGQEVILRCVPISNHLYFYWYRQILGQKVEFLVSFYNNEISEKSEIFDDQFSVERPDGSNFTLKIRSTKLEDSAMYFCASSGQQQETQYFGPGTRLLVL.

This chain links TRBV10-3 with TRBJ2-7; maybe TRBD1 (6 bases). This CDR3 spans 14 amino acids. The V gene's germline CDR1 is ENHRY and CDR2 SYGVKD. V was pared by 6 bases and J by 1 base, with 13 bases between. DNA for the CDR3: TGTGCCATCAGCCCGACAGGACCGTCCTACGAGCAGTACTTC. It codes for CAISPTGPSYEQYF.

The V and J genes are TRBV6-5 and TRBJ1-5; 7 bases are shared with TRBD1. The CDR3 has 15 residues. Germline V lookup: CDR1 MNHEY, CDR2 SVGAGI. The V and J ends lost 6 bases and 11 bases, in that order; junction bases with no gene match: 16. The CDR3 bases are TGTGCCAGCAGCCCCGGGGCAGGGGGAACCTCGACCCAGCATTTT. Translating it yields CASSPGAGGTSTQHF.

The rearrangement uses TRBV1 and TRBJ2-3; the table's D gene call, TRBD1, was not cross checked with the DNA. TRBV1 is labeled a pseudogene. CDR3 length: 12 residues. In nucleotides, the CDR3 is TGCACCAGCAGCCAACATGCAGATACGCAGTATTTT. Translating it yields CTSSQHADTQYF.

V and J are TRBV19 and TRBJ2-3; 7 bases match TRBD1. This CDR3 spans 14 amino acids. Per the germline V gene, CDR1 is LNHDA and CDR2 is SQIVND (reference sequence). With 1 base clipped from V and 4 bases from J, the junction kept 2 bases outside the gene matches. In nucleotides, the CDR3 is TGTGCCAGTAGTATAGGACAGGGAGCAGATACGCAGTATTTT. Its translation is CASSIGQGADTQYF.

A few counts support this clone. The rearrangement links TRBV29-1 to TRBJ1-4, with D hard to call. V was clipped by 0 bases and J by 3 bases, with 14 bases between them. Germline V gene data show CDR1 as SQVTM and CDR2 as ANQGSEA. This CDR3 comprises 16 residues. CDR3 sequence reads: CSVEDGEGWSNEKLFF. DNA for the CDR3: TGCAGCGTTGAAGATGGCGAGGGTTGGTCTAATGAAAAACTGTTTTTT.

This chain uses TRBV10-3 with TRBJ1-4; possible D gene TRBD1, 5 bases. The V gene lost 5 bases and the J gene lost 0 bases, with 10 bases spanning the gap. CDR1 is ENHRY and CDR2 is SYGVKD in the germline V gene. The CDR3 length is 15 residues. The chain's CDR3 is CAISPDSPTNEKLFF. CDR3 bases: TGTGCCATCAGTCCAGACAGCCCAACTAATGAAAAACTGTTTTTT.

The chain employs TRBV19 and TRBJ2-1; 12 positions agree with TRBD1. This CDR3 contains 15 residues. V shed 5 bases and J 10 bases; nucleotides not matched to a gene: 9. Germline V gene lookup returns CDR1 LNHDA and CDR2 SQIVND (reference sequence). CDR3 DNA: TGTGCCAGTAGTCCACGGGACAGGGGGCCGAGAGAGCAGTTCTTC. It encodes CASSPRDRGPREQFF.

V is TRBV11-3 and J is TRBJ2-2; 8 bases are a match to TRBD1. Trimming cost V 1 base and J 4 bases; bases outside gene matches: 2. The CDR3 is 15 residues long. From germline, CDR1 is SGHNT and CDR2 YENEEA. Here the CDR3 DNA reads TGTGCCAGCAGCTTAGTCAGGGGGCTCACCGGGGAGCTGTTTTTT. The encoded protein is CASSLVRGLTGELFF. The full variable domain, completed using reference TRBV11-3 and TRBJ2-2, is EAGVVQSPRYKIIEKKQPVAFWCNPISGHNTLYWYLQNLGQGPELLIRYENEEAVDDSQLPKDRFSAERLKGVDSTLKIQPAELGDSAVYLCASSLVRGLTGELFFGEGSRLTVL.

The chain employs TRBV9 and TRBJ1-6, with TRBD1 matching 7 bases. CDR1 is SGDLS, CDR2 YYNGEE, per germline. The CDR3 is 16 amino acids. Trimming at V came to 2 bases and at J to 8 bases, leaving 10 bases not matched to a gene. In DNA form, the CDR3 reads TGTGCCAGCAGCGTGGGCTCGACAGGGTCCTATTCACCCCTCCACTTT. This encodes CASSVGSTGSYSPLHF.

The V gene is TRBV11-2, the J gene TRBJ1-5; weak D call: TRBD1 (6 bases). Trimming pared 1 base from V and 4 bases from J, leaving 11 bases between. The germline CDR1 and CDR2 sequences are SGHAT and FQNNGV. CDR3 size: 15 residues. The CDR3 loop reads CASSLGGQGNQPQHF. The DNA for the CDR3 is TGTGCCAGCAGCTTAGGCGGGCAGGGGAATCAGCCCCAGCATTTT.

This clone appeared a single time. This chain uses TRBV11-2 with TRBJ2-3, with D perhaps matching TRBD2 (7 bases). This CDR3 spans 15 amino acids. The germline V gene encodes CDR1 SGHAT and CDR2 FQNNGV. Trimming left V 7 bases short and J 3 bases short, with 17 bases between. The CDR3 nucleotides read TGTGCCAGCACCCCGACGGGGGGCAGGACAGATACGCAGTATTTT. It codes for CASTPTGGRTDTQYF.

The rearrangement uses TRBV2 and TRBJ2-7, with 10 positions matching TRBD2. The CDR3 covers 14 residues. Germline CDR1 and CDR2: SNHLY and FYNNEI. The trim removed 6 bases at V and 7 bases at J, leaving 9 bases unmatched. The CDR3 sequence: CASSKGLALREQYF. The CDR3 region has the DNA TGTGCCAGCAGCAAGGGACTAGCGCTGAGGGAGCAGTACTTC.

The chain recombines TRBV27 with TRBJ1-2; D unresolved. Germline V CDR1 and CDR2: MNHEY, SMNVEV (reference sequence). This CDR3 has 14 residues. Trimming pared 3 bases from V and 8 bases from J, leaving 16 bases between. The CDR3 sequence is CASSFLVSIEGYTF. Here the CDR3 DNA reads TGTGCCAGCAGTTTTCTTGTCTCGATCGAGGGCTACACCTTC.

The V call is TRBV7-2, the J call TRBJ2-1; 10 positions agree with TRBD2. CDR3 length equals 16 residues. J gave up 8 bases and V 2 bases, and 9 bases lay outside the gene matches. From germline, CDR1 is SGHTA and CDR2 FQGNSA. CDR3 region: CASSLPPSGSLDEQFF. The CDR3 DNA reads TGTGCCAGCAGCTTACCCCCTAGCGGGAGCCTAGATGAGCAGTTCTTC. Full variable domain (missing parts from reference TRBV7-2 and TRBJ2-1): GAGVSQSPSNKVTEKGKDVELRCDPISGHTALYWYRQSLGQGLEFLIYFQGNSAPDKSGLPSDRFSAERTGGSVSTLTIQRTQQEDSAVYLCASSLPPSGSLDEQFFGPGTRLTVL.

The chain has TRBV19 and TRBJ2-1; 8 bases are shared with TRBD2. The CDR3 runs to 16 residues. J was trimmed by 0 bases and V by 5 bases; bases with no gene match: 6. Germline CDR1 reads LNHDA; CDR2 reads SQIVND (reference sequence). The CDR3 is CASSPWRGASYNEQFF. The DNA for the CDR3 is TGTGCCAGTAGTCCTTGGCGGGGGGCCTCCTACAATGAGCAGTTCTTC.

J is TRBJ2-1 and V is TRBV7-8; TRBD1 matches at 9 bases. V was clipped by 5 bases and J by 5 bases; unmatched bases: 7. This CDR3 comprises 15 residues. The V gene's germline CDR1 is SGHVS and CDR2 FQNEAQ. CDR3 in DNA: TGTGCCAGCAGCATCCACCGGGACAGGGACAATGAGCAGTTCTTC. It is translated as CASSIHRDRDNEQFF.

The CDR3 loop is CASSFENQPQHF. Here the CDR3 DNA reads TGTGCCAGCAGTTTCGAGAATCAGCCCCAGCATTTT. The J gene is TRBJ1-5, the V gene TRBV27, with D unclear. The germline V and J ends were trimmed by 3 bases and 4 bases, with 4 bases remaining between them. The CDR3 has 12 residues. Germline values: CDR1 MNHEY, CDR2 SMNVEV (reference sequence).

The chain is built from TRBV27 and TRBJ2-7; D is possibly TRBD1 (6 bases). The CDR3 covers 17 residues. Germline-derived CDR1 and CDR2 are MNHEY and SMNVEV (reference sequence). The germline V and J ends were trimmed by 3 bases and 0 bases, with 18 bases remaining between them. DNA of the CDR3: TGTGCCAGCAGTTTTGTTACCGGGACAACGAGCTCCTACGAGCAGTACGTC. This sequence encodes CASSFVTGTTSSYEQYV.

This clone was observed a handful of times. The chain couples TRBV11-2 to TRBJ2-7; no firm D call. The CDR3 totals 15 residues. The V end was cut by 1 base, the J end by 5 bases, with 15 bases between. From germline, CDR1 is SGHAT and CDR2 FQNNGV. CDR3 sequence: CASSLVGPTAHEQYF. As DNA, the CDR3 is TGTGCCAGCAGCTTAGTGGGCCCCACGGCCCACGAGCAGTACTTC.

CDR3 coding DNA: TGCGCCAGCAGCCTGGGACAGGGTGCGGTGGATACGCAGTATTTT. Encoded protein: CASSLGQGAVDTQYF. The V call is TRBV5-1, the J call TRBJ2-3; 9 bases are shared with TRBD1. The CDR3 runs to 15 residues. V lost 4 bases to trimming and J lost 6 bases; unmatched junction nucleotides: 9. CDR1 is SGHRS, CDR2 YFSETQ, per germline.

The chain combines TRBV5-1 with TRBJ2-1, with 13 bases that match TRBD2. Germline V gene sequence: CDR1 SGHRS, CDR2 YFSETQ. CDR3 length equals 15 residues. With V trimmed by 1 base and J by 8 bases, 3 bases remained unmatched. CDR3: CASSLRTSGGDEQFF. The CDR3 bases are TGCGCCAGCAGCTTGCGCACTAGCGGGGGGGATGAGCAGTTCTTC. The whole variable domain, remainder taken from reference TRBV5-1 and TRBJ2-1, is KAGVTQTPRYLIKTRGQQVTLSCSPISGHRSVSWYQQTPGQGLQFLFEYFSETQRNKGNFPGRFSGRQFSNSRSEMNVSTLELGDSALYLCASSLRTSGGDEQFFGPGTRLTVL.

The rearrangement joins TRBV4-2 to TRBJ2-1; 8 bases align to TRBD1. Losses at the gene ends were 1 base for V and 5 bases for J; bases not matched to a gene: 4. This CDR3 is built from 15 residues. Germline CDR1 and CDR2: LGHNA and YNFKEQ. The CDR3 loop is CASSQAGQANNEQFF. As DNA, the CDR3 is TGTGCCAGCAGCCAAGCGGGACAGGCAAACAATGAGCAGTTCTTC.

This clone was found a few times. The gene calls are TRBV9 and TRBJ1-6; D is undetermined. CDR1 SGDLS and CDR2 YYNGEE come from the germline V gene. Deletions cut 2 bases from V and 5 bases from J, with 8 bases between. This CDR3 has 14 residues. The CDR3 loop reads CASSVGLHNSPLHF. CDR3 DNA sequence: TGTGCCAGCAGCGTCGGACTCCATAATTCACCCCTCCACTTT.